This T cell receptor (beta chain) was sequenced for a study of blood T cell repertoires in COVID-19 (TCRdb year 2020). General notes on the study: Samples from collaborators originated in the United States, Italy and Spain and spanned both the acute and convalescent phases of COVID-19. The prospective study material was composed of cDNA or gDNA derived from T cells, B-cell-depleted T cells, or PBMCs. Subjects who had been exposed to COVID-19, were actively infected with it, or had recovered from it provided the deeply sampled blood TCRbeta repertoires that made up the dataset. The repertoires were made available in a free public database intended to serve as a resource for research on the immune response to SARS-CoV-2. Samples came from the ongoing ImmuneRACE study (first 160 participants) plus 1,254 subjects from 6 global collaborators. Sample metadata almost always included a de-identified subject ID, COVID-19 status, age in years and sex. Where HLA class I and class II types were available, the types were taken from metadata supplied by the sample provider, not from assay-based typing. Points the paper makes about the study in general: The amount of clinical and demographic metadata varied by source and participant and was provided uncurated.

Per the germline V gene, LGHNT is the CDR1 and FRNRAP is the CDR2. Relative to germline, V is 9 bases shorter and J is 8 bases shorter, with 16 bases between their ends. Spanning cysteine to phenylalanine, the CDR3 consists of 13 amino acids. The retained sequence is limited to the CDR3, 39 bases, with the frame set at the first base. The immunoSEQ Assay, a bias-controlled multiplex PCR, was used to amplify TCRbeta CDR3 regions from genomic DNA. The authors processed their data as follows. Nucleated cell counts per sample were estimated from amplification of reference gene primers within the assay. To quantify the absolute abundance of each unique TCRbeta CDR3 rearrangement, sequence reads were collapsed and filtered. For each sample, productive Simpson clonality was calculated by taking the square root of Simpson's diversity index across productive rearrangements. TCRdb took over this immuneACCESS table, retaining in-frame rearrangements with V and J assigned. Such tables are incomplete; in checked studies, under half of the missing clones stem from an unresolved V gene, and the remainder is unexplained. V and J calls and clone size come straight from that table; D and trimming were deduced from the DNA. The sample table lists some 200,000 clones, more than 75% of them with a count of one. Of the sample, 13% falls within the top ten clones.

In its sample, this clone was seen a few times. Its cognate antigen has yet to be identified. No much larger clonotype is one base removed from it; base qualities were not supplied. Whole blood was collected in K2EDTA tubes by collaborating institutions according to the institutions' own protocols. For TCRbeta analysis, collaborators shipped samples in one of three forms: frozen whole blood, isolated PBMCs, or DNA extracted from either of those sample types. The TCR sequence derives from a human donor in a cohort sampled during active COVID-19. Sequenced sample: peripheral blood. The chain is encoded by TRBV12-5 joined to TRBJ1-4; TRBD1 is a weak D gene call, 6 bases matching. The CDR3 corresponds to CASPQGSLEKLFF. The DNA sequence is TGTGCTAGCCCACAGGGTTCACTAGAAAAACTGTTTTTT. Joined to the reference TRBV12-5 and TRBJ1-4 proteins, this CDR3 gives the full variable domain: DARVTQTPRHKVTEMGQEVTMRCQPILGHNTVFWYRQTMMQGLELLAYFRNRAPLDDSGMPKDRFSAEMPDATLATLKIQPSEPRDSAVYFCASPQGSLEKLFFGSGTQLSVL.